The 2 T cell receptor beta chains in this list originate from one sample, sequenced in a study of cytotoxic CD8 clonotypes in ibrutinib-treated CLL. The method was immunoSEQ multiplex PCR; TCRdb's version includes in-frame clones alone and lacks a portion of them. The table lists 35,000 to 50,000 clones, 55% to 75% of them singletons. The sequencing used PBMCs, collected after 12 months of ibrutinib treatment. The receptors shown here come from a human donor with chronic lymphocytic leukemia.

This sequence joins TRBV5-4 and TRBJ2-5; D uncertain. CDR3 size: 14 residues. CDR1 and CDR2 from the germline V gene are SGHNT and YYREEE (reference sequence). V lost 1 base and J lost 1, with 8 bases in between. CDR3 protein: CASSLYLGQETQYF. CDR3 nucleotide sequence: TGTGCCAGCAGCTTGTATTTGGGCCAAGAGACCCAGTACTTC.

This clone was observed once. The CDR3 spells CASSSPEGPSSYEQYF. CDR3 DNA: TGTGCCAGCAGCTCACCTGAGGGGCCAAGCTCCTACGAGCAGTACTTC. This rearrangement joins TRBV14 to TRBJ2-7, with D possibly being TRBD1 or TRBD2 (5 bases each). The CDR3 has 16 residues. In germline, CDR1 is SGHDN, CDR2 FVKESK. V was pared by 5 bases and J by 0 bases, with 17 bases between.